This T cell receptor beta chain was captured by sequencing in a study of shared clonotypes between healthy human individuals. Original methodology: Filtering differed since immunoSEQ provided only junctions, with no quality scores. The assay was immunoSEQ multiplex PCR, and TCRdb's table has in-frame clones only and misses some. V, J and clone size are those of that table, while D and trimming were read from the DNA. The data hold around 1.9 million clones, with about 93% observed a single time. Remarks on this clone: No antigen is known for it.

Trimming left V 10 bases short and J 5 bases short, with 19 bases between. The CDR3 consists of 14 residues. The germline V gene encodes CDR1 SGHNT and CDR2 YYREEE (reference sequence). The study, taken as a whole, reports: Across subsets, estimated richness was generally greater for naive than for memory populations.

Positively selected for CCR7, the CD45RO-negative cells used as naive CD8 cells excluded terminally differentiated effector memory CD45RA+ cells. The donors were all Caucasian adults (living in Nashville, Tennessee). The specimen was naive CD8+ T cells from PBMCs. The chain joins TRBV5-4 to TRBJ2-1; tentatively, D is TRBD1 or TRBD2 (6 bases each). This sequence originates from a young man in good health. Some clones in this sample may be carry-over from other donors' samples. This chain's CDR3 is CAGVDWGANNEQFF. CDR3 DNA sequence: TGTGCCGGCGTCGATTGGGGGGCCAACAATGAGCAGTTCTTC.